Shown below are 17 T cell receptor beta chains from a single sample sequenced in a study of CD8 T cells in Susac syndrome. Random-hexamer reverse transcription was applied to roughly 0.45 to 1 ug RNA. TCRdb re-called the immunoSEQ multiplex PCR reads with MiXCR, one entry per CDR3 protein. This sample yields over 150,000 distinct CDR3 sequences, of which nearly 95% are seen a single time; approximately 0.097% belongs to the top ten. The sample consisted of CD4+ T cells from PBMCs. The receptor set was obtained from a human donor with multiple sclerosis.

J is TRBJ1-1 and V is TRBV28; tentative D call: TRBD1 (6 bases). Germline CDR1 is MDHEN and CDR2 is SYDVKM. The CDR3 is 14 amino acids. Trimming removed 5 bases at V and 4 bases at J, with 14 bases between. CDR3 nucleotide sequence: TGTGCCAGCAGTCAAATTCAGGGGAGCACTGAAGCTTTCTTT. Translating it yields CASSQIQGSTEAFF.

The gene calls are TRBV13 and TRBJ2-7; D might be TRBD1 (6 bases). V dropped 5 bases and J dropped 7 bases, with 18 bases sitting between them. The CDR3 totals 14 residues. Per the germline V gene, CDR1 is PRHDT and CDR2 is FYEKMQ (reference sequence). The CDR3, as DNA: TGTGCCAGCAGCCCCGCAGAACAGGGTTTGGAGCAGTACTTC. Protein: CASSPAEQGLEQYF.

Note on this clonotype: Relative to the germline gene, one junction end is altered; a read error may explain this. The J gene is TRBJ2-7, the V gene TRBV27; perhaps TRBD2 as D (5 bases). Per the germline V gene, CDR1 is MNHEY and CDR2 is SMNVEV (reference sequence). The CDR3 loop spans 14 amino acids. DNA of the CDR3: TGTGCCAGCAGATTATCGGAGGTTTCCTACGAGCAGTACTTC. Translation: CASRLSEVSYEQYF.

This chain links TRBV14 with TRBJ2-7, with D possibly being TRBD2 (6 bases). CDR1 SGHDN and CDR2 FVKESK come from the germline V gene. The CDR3 is 14 amino acids. V was trimmed by 3 bases and J by 2 bases, leaving 11 bases between them. Here the CDR3 reads CASSHSGGAYEQYF. CDR3 bases: TGTGCCAGCAGCCATAGCGGAGGGGCCTACGAGCAGTACTTC.

In its sample, this clonotype was seen once. The DNA for the CDR3 is TGTGCCAGCAGCCAGGCGCCGACCCAGTACTTC. Its protein product is CASSQAPTQYF. The rearrangement joins TRBV3-1 to TRBJ2-5; D not resolved. CDR3 size: 11 residues. Trimming removed 3 bases from V and 7 bases from J, with 6 bases in between. CDR1 and CDR2 from the germline V gene are LGHDT and YNNKEL (reference sequence).

The chain recombines TRBV11-2 with TRBJ2-7; the D gene is possibly TRBD2 (5 bases). Germline V gene data show CDR1 as SGHAT and CDR2 as FQNNGV. Trimming shortened V by 3 bases and J by 2 bases, and 14 bases separated the two germline ends. The CDR3 length is 15 residues. CDR3 sequence: CASSFPSGKAYEQYF. DNA of the CDR3: TGTGCCAGCAGCTTCCCCAGCGGAAAAGCCTACGAGCAGTACTTC.

The CDR3 coding sequence is TGTGCCATCAGTGAGTTTAACAATGAGCAGTTCTTC. Protein sequence: CAISEFNNEQFF. The rearrangement joins TRBV10-3 to TRBJ2-1; D not certain. The CDR3 consists of 12 residues. The V end was cut by 1 base, the J end by 5 bases, with 3 bases between. CDR1 is ENHRY and CDR2 is SYGVKD in the germline V gene.

The chain couples TRBV20-1 to TRBJ2-5, with 7 bases fitting TRBD2. V trimming: 5 bases; J trimming: 6 bases; junction bases outside the gene matches: 12. Germline V gene data show CDR1 as DFQATT and CDR2 as SNEGSKA (reference sequence). The CDR3 is made up of 14 amino acids. The CDR3 DNA reads TGCAGTGCTGGGGTGGGCGGGAGTGGAAAGACCCAGTACTTC. Translating it yields CSAGVGGSGKTQYF.

The chain couples TRBV20-1 to TRBJ2-3; D call uncertain. Looked up from germline, CDR1 is DFQATT and CDR2 is SNEGSKA (reference sequence). The CDR3 is made up of 11 amino acids. The V and J ends lost 6 bases and 5 bases respectively, with 9 bases between them. This chain's CDR3 is CSATRGDTQYF. As DNA, the CDR3 is TGCAGTGCAACAAGAGGAGATACGCAGTATTTT.

The rearrangement uses TRBV23-1 and TRBJ2-1, with D hard to call. TRBV23-1 is designated an ORF whose function remains uncertain. The CDR3 consists of 18 residues. V shed 0 bases and J shed 1 base, with 16 bases lying between them. The CDR3 coding sequence is TGCGCCAGCAGTCAATCAGATCGGTCCCGTTGGTCCTACAATGAGCAGTTCTTC. Encoded protein: CASSQSDRSRWSYNEQFF.

The chain employs TRBV5-1 and TRBJ2-5; D is possibly TRBD2 (6 bases). This CDR3 region has 14 residues. The germline gives CDR1 SGHRS, CDR2 YFSETQ. The V gene lost 5 bases and the J gene lost 5 bases, with 16 bases spanning the gap. CDR3 DNA sequence: TGCGCCAGCAGTTCCGGGACTCACTGGGAGACCCAGTACTTC. Translated, it gives CASSSGTHWETQYF.

V and J are TRBV20-1 and TRBJ2-6; D gene ambiguous. From germline, CDR1 is DFQATT and CDR2 SNEGSKA (reference sequence). This CDR3 region has 14 residues. V shed 3 bases and J shed 2 bases, with 8 bases lying between them. The CDR3: CSASGLPGANVLTF. The CDR3 region has the DNA TGCAGTGCTAGTGGGCTACCTGGGGCCAACGTCCTGACTTTC.

This chain joins TRBV20-1 and TRBJ1-1; 10 bases map to TRBD1. The CDR3 consists of 13 residues. The junction had 1 base not matched to a gene; V was cut back by 0 bases and J by 6 bases. The germline gives CDR1 DFQATT, CDR2 SNEGSKA (reference sequence). The CDR3 DNA reads TGCAGTGCTAGAGAGGGACAGGGGCCTGAAGCTTTCTTT. This gives the protein CSAREGQGPEAFF.

The chain joins TRBV3-1 to TRBJ2-7; D is uncertain. CDR1 is LGHDT and CDR2 is YNNKEL in the germline V gene (reference sequence). This CDR3 is 13 amino acids long. The ends were cut back, 0 bases at V and 6 bases at J, with 9 bases in the middle. The CDR3 DNA is TGTGCCAGCAGCCAAGAAGCACCTGGCGAGCAGTACTTC. Protein: CASSQEAPGEQYF.

The chain employs TRBV15 and TRBJ2-5; TRBD2 agrees at 7 bases. The V gene end was trimmed by 5 bases and the J gene end by 7 bases; junction bases not matched to a gene: 7. Germline loops: CDR1 LNHNV, CDR2 YYDKDF (reference sequence). CDR3 size: 13 residues. The chain's CDR3 is CATSGVPGGTQYF. The CDR3 DNA sequence: TGTGCCACCAGCGGTGTACCGGGAGGGACCCAGTACTTC.

The genes are TRBV29-1 and TRBJ2-5; TRBD2 matches 7 bases. Trimming took 4 bases from V and 9 from J; bases not matched to a gene: 8. Germline lookup yields CDR1 SQVTM and CDR2 ANQGSEA. CDR3 size: 12 residues. The CDR3 region has the DNA TGCAGCGTTGGGACTAGGGAAATGGCCCAGTACTTC. Protein: CSVGTREMAQYF.

The chain couples TRBV18 to TRBJ2-7; 7 nucleotides match TRBD1. There are 16 residues in the CDR3. Germline V gene lookup returns CDR1 KGHSH and CDR2 LQKENI. Trimming cost V 2 bases and J 1 base; bases outside gene matches: 8. CDR3 DNA sequence: TGTGCCAGCTCACCATTTTCCCAGGGGGTTTCCTACGAGCAGTACTTC. It yields the protein CASSPFSQGVSYEQYF.